The T cell receptor (beta chain) under discussion was sequenced for a study of human T cells and chemical hapten exposure. Across the whole study: DPC 0.01% went on the upper back by patch test, with reading at 6 days.

Stated time point: pre-sensitization, week 0. Treatment here: therapeutic diphenylcyclopropenone sensitization with weekly scalp DPC. Total RNA was isolated from unfractionated whole blood. This clonotype appeared many times. The antigen remains unidentified. Trimming cost V 3 bases and J 3 bases, with 8 bases left between them. This CDR3 is 13 amino acids long. Germline values: CDR1 LGHNA, CDR2 YSLEER. Authors' processing steps: TCRs per sample had a median of about 100,000 and ranged from 23,224 to 690,600. A single record per CDR3 protein comes from TCRdb applying MiXCR to the RACE reads. Here the V and J calls rest on TCRdb's processing, not on the authors' analysis. The sample carries under 100,000 distinct CDR3 sequences, 7.5% to 9.5% recorded once. General study results and limits: After DPC sensitization, TCRs above 1 in 1000 frequency showed no change.

V usage is TRBV4-3 and J usage is TRBJ1-1, with D unresolved. The sequence was obtained from a man aged 40-49 years with alopecia areata. Some clones in this sample may be carry-over from other donors' samples. The sample in question was whole blood, obtained in connection with sensitization to the hapten diphenylcyclopropenone (DPC). As DNA, the CDR3 is TGCGCCAGCAGCCAGACAAGGGACACTGAAGCTTTCTTT. This gives the protein CASSQTRDTEAFF.